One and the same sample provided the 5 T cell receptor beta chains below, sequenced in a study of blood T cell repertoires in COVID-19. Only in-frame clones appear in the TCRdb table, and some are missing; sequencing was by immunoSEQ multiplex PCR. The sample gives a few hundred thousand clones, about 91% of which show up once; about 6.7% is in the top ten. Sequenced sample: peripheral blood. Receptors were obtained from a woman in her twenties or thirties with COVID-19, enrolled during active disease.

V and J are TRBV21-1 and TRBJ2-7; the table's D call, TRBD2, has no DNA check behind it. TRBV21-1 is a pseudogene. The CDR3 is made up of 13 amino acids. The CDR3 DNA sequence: TGTGCCAGCGCGGGGGACTACTCCTACGAGCAGTACTTC. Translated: CASAGDYSYEQYF.

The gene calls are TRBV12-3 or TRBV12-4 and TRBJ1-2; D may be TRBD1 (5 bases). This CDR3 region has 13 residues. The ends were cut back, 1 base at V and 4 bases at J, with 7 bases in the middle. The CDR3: CASSLGTTYGYTF. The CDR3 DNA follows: TGTGCCAGCAGTTTAGGGACAACCTATGGCTACACCTTC.

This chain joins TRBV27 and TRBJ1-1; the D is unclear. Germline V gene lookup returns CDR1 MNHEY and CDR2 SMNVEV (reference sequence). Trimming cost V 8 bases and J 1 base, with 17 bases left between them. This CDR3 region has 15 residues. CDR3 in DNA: TGTGCCAGCCGGAGCGGGAAGGGATGGAACACTGAAGCTTTCTTT. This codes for CASRSGKGWNTEAFF.

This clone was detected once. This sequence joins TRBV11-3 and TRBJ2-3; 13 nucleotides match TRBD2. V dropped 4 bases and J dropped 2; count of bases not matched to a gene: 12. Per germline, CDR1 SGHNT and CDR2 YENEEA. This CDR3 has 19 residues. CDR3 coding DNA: TGTGCCAGCAGCTCGCGGACTAGCGGGAGCGTTGGGGACACAGATACGCAGTATTTT. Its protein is CASSSRTSGSVGDTDTQYF.

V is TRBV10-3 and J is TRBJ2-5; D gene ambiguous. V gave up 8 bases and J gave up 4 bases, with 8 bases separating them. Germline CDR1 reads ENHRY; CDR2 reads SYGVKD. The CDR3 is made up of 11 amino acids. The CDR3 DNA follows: TGTGCCATCTCGTCAGGAGAGACCCAGTACTTC. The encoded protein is CAISSGETQYF.